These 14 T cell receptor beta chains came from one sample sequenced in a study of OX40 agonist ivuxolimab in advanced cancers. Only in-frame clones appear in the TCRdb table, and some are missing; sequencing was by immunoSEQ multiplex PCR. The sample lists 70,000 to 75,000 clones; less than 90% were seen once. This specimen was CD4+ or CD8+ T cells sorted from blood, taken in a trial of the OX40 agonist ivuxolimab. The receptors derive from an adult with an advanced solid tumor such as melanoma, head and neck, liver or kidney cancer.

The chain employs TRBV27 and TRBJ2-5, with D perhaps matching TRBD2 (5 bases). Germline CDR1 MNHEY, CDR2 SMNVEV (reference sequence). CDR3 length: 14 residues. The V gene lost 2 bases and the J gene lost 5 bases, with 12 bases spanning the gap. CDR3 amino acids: CASSLEAGGETQYF. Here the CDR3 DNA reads TGTGCCAGCAGTTTAGAGGCGGGTGGGGAGACCCAGTACTTC.

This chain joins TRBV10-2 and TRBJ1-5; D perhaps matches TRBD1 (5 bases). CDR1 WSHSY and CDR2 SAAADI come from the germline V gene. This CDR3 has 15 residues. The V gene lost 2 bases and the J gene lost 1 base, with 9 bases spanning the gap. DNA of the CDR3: TGCGCCAGCAGTGAGCAGGGAGGGAGCAATCAGCCCCAGCATTTT. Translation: CASSEQGGSNQPQHF.

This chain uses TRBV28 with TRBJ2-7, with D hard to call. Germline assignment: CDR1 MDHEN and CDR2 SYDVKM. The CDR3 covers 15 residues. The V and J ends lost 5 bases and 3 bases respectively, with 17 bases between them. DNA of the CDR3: TGTGCCAGCAGTCCCGCTAAAGGGTTGGGCTACGAGCAGTACTTC. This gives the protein CASSPAKGLGYEQYF.

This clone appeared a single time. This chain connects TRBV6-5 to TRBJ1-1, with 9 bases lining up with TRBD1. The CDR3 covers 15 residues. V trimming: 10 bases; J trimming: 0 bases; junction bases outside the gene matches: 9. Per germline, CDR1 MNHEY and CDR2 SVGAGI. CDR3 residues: CATMGQGTMNTEAFF. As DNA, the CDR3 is TGTGCCACGATGGGACAGGGAACCATGAACACTGAAGCTTTCTTT.

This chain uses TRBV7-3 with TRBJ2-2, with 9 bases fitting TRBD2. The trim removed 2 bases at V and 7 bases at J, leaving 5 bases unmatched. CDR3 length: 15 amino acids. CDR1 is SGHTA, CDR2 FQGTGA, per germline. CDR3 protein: CASSLGGRAHGELFF. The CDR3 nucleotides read TGTGCCAGCAGCTTAGGCGGGAGGGCCCACGGGGAGCTGTTTTTT.

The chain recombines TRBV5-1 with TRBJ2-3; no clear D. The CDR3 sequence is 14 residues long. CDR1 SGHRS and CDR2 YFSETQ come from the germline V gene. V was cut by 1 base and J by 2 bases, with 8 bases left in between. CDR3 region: CASSLRRSTDTQYF. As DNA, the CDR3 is TGCGCCAGCAGCTTGCGTCGATCCACAGATACGCAGTATTTT.

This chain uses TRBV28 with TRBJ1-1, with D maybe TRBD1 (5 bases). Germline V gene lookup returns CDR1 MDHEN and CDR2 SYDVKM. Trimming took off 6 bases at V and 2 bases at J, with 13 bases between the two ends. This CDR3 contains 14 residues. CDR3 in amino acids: CASRRGSPNTEAFF. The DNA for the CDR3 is TGTGCCAGCAGAAGGGGATCGCCAAACACTGAAGCTTTCTTT.

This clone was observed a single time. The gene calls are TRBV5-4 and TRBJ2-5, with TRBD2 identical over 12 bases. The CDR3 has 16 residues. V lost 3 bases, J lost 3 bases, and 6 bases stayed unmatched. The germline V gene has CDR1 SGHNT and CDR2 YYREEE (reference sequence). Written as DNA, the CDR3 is TGTGCCAGCAGCTACCTTAGGACTAGCGGGGAAGAGACCCAGTACTTC. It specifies CASSYLRTSGEETQYF.

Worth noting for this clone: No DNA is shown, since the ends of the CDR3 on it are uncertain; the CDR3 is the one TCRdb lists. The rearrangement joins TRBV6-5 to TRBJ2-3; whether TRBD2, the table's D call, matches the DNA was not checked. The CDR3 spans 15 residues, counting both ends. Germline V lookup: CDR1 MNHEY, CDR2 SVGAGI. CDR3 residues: CASSYFWPRRGTQYF.

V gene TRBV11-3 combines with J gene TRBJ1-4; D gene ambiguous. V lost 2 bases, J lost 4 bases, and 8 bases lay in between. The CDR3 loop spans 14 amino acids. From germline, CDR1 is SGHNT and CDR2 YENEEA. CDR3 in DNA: TGTGCCAGCAGCTTAAGAGGACGTAATGAAAAACTGTTTTTT. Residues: CASSLRGRNEKLFF.

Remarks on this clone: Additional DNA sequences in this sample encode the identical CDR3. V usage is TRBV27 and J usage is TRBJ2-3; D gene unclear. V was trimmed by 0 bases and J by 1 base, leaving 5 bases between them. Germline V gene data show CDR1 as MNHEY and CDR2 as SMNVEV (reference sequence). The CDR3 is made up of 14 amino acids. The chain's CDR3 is CASSLSAGTDTQYF. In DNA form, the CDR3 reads TGTGCCAGCAGTTTATCGGCCGGCACAGATACGCAGTATTTT.

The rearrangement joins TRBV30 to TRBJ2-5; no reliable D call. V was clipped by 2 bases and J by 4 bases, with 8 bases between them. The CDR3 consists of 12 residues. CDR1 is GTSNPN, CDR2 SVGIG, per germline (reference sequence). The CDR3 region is CAWSPSGETQYF. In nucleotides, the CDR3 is TGTGCCTGGAGTCCGAGTGGAGAGACCCAGTACTTC.

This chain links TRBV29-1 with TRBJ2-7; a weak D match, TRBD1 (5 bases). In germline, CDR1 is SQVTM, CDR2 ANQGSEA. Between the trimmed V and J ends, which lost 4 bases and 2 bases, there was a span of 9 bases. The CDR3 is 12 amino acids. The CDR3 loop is CSVGAGPYEQYF. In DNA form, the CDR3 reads TGCAGCGTTGGGGCAGGGCCCTACGAGCAGTACTTC.

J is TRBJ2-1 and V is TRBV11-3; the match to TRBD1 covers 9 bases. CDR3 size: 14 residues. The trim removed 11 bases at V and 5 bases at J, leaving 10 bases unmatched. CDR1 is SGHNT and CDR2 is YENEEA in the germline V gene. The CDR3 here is CASRGGQGNNEQFF. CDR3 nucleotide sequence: TGTGCCTCCCGTGGGGGACAGGGCAACAATGAGCAGTTCTTC.